Listed below are T cell receptor beta chains from one sample, sequenced in a study of T and B cells in COVID-19 patients. TCRdb re-analysed the multiplex PCR reads in MiXCR, keeping a single row per CDR3 protein. This repertoire shows some 14,000 distinct CDR3 sequences, 25% found once; its top ten account for 4% to 5%. Sequences were obtained from blood. Every receptor here comes from a human donor who had recovered from COVID-19. CDR3s include the opening cysteine and the closing phenylalanine or tryptophan. Each record gives: CDR3 protein, CDR3 DNA, D gene, V gene, J gene, clone size. A D gene is named only where the DNA matches it firmly. The size of a clone is reported for some rows only, either as once, few or many, or as a class for expanded clones.

CDR3: CASSLGAKWGKANEQFF; DNA: TGTGCCAGCAGCTTGGGAGCTAAGTGGGGAAAGGCCAATGAGCAGTTCTTC; D: -; V: TRBV5-4; J: TRBJ2-1; size: few
CDR3: CASSEAYRGNEQFF; DNA: TGTGCCAGCAGTGAAGCTTACAGGGGCAATGAGCAGTTCTTC; D: TRBD1; V: TRBV6-1; J: TRBJ2-1; size: once
CDR3: CASRSLRAGNTIYF; DNA: TGTGCCAGCAGGTCGCTTAGGGCCGGAAACACCATATATTTT; D: -; V: TRBV12-3/TRBV12-4; J: TRBJ1-3; size: few
CDR3: CASSDSETDTQYF; DNA: TGTGCCAGCAGTGACTCCGAGACAGATACGCAGTATTTT; D: -; V: TRBV6-4; J: TRBJ2-3; size: many
CDR3: CASSKGQGSTDTQYF; DNA: TGTGCCAGTAGTAAGGGACAGGGGTCCACAGATACGCAGTATTTT; D: TRBD1; V: TRBV19; J: TRBJ2-3; size: -
CDR3: CSASGYEQYF; DNA: TGCAGTGCTAGTGGCTACGAGCAGTACTTC; D: -; V: TRBV20-1; J: TRBJ2-7; size: -
CDR3: CSASRDRVYEQFF; DNA: TGCAGTGCTAGTCGTGACAGGGTCTATGAGCAGTTCTTC; D: TRBD1; V: TRBV20-1; J: TRBJ2-1; size: few
CDR3: CASSDKRGPYEQYF; DNA: TGTGCCAGCAGCGACAAACGCGGACCCTACGAGCAGTACTTC; D: -; V: TRBV14; J: TRBJ2-7; size: -
CDR3: CASRRQVNEKLFF; DNA: TGTGCCAGTAGGAGACAAGTAAATGAAAAACTGTTTTTT; D: -; V: TRBV19; J: TRBJ1-4; size: medium-sized
CDR3: CSAREAVTSNQPQHF; DNA: TGCAGTGCTAGAGAAGCAGTGACCAGCAATCAGCCCCAGCATTTT; D: -; V: TRBV20-1; J: TRBJ1-5; size: -
CDR3: CASSSRTGVNDEQFF; DNA: TGCGCCAGCAGCTCCCGGACAGGGGTTAACGATGAGCAGTTCTTC; D: TRBD1; V: TRBV5-1; J: TRBJ2-1; size: -
CDR3: CASSTGADTQYF; DNA: TGTGCCAGTAGTACGGGGGCAGATACGCAGTATTTT; D: -; V: TRBV19; J: TRBJ2-3; size: medium-sized
CDR3: CASSQDSSYEQYF; DNA: TGTGCCAGCTCACAGGACAGCTCCTACGAGCAGTACTTC; D: -; V: TRBV18; J: TRBJ2-7; size: medium-sized
CDR3: CASSPGLAGYLYGETQYF; DNA: TGTGCCAGCAGCCCGGGACTAGCGGGGTACCTATACGGGGAGACCCAGTACTTC; D: TRBD2; V: TRBV14; J: TRBJ2-5; size: -
CDR3: CASRPESRGYDTQYF; DNA: TGTGCCAGCAGACCGGAGTCCCGGGGGTATGATACGCAGTATTTT; D: -; V: TRBV27; J: TRBJ2-3; size: medium-sized
CDR3: CASSPPGAANEKLFF; DNA: TGTGCCAGCAGTCCCCCGGGGGCGGCTAATGAAAAACTGTTTTTT; D: -; V: TRBV7-9; J: TRBJ1-4; size: few
CDR3: CASSGRTSGRVWGTDTQYF; DNA: TGTGCCAGCAGCGGGAGGACTAGCGGGAGGGTCTGGGGCACAGATACGCAGTATTTT; D: TRBD2; V: TRBV19; J: TRBJ2-3; size: -
CDR3: CASSLGLLSGTHPPGELFF; DNA: TGTGCCAGCAGTTTAGGTCTCCTTTCAGGGACGCATCCACCCGGGGAGCTGTTTTTT; D: -; V: TRBV28; J: TRBJ2-2; size: -
CDR3: CSVEGMEAFF; DNA: TGCAGCGTTGAGGGCATGGAAGCTTTCTTT; D: -; V: TRBV29-1; J: TRBJ1-1; size: many
CDR3: CASSRERGFDEQFF; DNA: TGTGCCAGCAGTCGAGAGCGGGGCTTCGATGAGCAGTTCTTC; D: TRBD2; V: TRBV12-3/TRBV12-4; J: TRBJ2-1; size: medium-sized
CDR3: CASSDTDRNEQFF; DNA: TGTGCCAGCAGTGATACCGACAGGAATGAGCAGTTCTTC; D: -; V: TRBV6-4; J: TRBJ2-1; size: -
CDR3: CASSLETSNYGYTF; DNA: TGTGCCAGCAGCTTGGAGACATCGAACTATGGCTACACCTTC; D: -; V: TRBV7-2; J: TRBJ1-2; size: -
CDR3: CASSQDLPGDQPQHF; DNA: TGTGCCAGCAGCCAAGATCTACCGGGGGATCAGCCCCAGCATTTT; D: -; V: TRBV4-2; J: TRBJ1-5; size: -
CDR3: CASRRAPGQGILGYTF; DNA: TGTGCCAGCCGAAGAGCACCGGGACAGGGAATTCTCGGCTACACCTTC; D: TRBD1; V: TRBV6-1; J: TRBJ1-2; size: -